This paragraph covers one T cell receptor (beta chain) sequence. Its antigen is unidentified. The CDR3 runs 12 residues. Germline V gives CDR1 GTSNPN, CDR2 SVGIG (reference sequence). V shed 2 bases and J shed 3 bases, with 8 bases lying between them. Evenly divided among several immunoSEQ plates was the genomic DNA of each subset. Assay used: immunoSEQ multiplex PCR; TCRdb lists only in-frame clones, some missing. The data contain roughly 2.1 million clones, roughly 91% of them singletons. Naivety among CD8 cells was defined by CD45RO negativity and positive CCR7 selection, thereby excluding terminally differentiated effector memory CD45RA+ cells. Recent acute infections and vaccinations were absent in the healthy HIV-negative adult donors. This record belongs to a study of shared clonotypes between healthy human individuals. Study-wide findings and caveats: The sharing of roughly 5% of naive CD4 clonotypes was seen across a handful of donors.

This sequence was found in a man younger than 35 in good health. Some clones in this sample may be carry-over from other donors' samples. This rearrangement joins TRBV30 to TRBJ2-7; D perhaps matches TRBD2 (6 bases). The specimen sequenced was naive CD8+ T cells from PBMCs. The CDR3 loop is CAWSTGDYEQYF. CDR3 bases: TGTGCCTGGAGTACGGGGGACTACGAGCAGTACTTC.